This T cell receptor (beta chain) stems from a study of PD-1 blockade in classical Hodgkin lymphoma. This clone was seen a handful of times. Its antigen is unknown. Other DNA sequences within the sample encode an identical CDR3. The study's findings and limits: In CD4+ cells, TCR diversity went up significantly by C4D1, but in CD8+ cells it did not.

Patients all relapsed after autologous stem cell transplantation, and there was variation in brentuximab vedotin exposure. From germline, CDR1 is SGHAT and CDR2 FQDESV (reference sequence). CDR3 size: 15 residues. With 2 bases clipped from V and 0 bases from J, the junction kept 4 bases outside the gene matches. Using immunoSEQ multiplex PCR, the repertoire was profiled, and TCRdb retains in-frame clones only, with some absent. The sample records more than 15,000 clones, 75% to 85% being singletons. The sequence came from a human donor with classical Hodgkin lymphoma. This material consisted of peripheral blood mononuclear cells (PBMCs), taken at baseline. This chain connects TRBV11-1 to TRBJ2-7, with 7 bases fitting TRBD2. The CDR3 is CASSLLSSGSYEQYF. The CDR3 DNA is TGTGCCAGCAGCTTACTTTCTAGCGGCTCCTACGAGCAGTACTTC.